This note documents a single T cell receptor beta chain sequence. There are a few counts of this clonotype. There is no known antigen for this receptor. The record has no base qualities; no much larger clone is one base away. Library method: 5' RACE. The instrument was an Illumina HiSeq 2000. A universal primer binding site was introduced by template switching, and a unique molecular identifier was present in the final cDNA, enabling accurate counting of TCR cDNA molecules. Specific primers in the conserved constant-segment region were used to synthesize first-strand cDNA for the TCR alpha and beta chains. To control for contamination, every cDNA library carried two barcodes: a SMART-Mk sample barcode plus Illumina barcodes. TruSeq adapter sequences along with Illumina sample barcodes were introduced in two successive PCR steps. TCR alpha and beta cDNA libraries were sequenced on the Illumina HiSeq platform with custom primers. Processing in the source paper ran as follows. Unique molecular identifiers were extracted from raw reads with MiGEC, and CDR3 positions were determined with MiXCR. For each individual, recombination models were inferred using an EM algorithm with the repgenHMM and IGoR tools. The tcR package in R was used for shared clonotype analysis, with sharing normalized by the product of cloneset sizes. To study raw recombination free of thymic and clonal selection effects, out-of-frame nonproductive sequences were analyzed. TCRdb trimmed public reads at Q25 via fastp, called clones via MiXCR and kept in-frame beta chains. Each CDR3 protein appears once, grouped with its most common genes and DNA. These V and J calls rely on TCRdb rather than the paper's analysis. For this sample there are about 190,000 distinct CDR3 sequences; around 15% appear just once. The leading ten clones occupy 40% of the sample.

The junction carries 19 bases between V and J, which are trimmed by 5 bases and 4 bases respectively. Taken from the germline V gene, the CDR1 and CDR2 loops are SGHAT and FQNNGV. CDR3 length: 16 amino acids, cysteine to phenylalanine. Only CDR3 DNA is held: 48 bases, read in frame from base 1. This sample stems from a study of identical twins listed by TCRdb under 2016. For context, the study as a whole: The study deep-sequenced TCR alpha and beta repertoires from monozygotic twins, unrelated adults of various ages and cord blood to test whether fetal clonotypes persist. To rule out contamination, the twin experiments were replicated at different times with different library preparation protocols.

Every donor was a healthy Caucasian. The twin cohort consisted of three pairs of female monozygotic twins, all aged 18 to 29 years. Positive isolation kits from Invitrogen were used to isolate the CD4+ and CD8+ T cell populations. Beyond this particular receptor, the publication reports: Invariant T cells such as MAIT and iNKT could partly confound zero-insertion analyses, though diverse VJ usage argued against this for most clonotypes. Because the same donors could not be followed over many years, the conclusions relied on cross-sectional statistical analysis. Out-of-frame TCR alpha sharing in monozygotic twins was systematically underestimated by recombination models, whereas sharing between unrelated individuals was in agreement with the recombination models. A weaker excess of twin sharing was found in beta out-of-frame sequences because the signal-to-noise ratio was lowered by fewer shared sequences. Fewer insertions were carried by abundant cord blood beta clonotypes; a weaker similar trend was observed in young adult naive repertoires, while no such trend was observed in memory repertoires. Out-of-frame TCR alpha sequences shared between twins showed an excess of low generation-probability sequences compared with coincidental sharing between unrelated individuals.

These data were also reused for a study on T cells expressing NK-cell markers. In that second paper, the authors write: Three sorted T-cell subsets (CD3+CD56+NKG2C+, CD3+CD56+NKG2C- and CD3+CD56-NKG2C+) from fewer than 10 donors had their TCR beta-chain repertoires profiled. Among the eight sequenced donors, seven were HCMV-seropositive and one was HCMV-seronegative. To restrict sorting to alphabetaTCR-expressing T cells, an anti-gammadeltaTCR antibody was added in several experiments. In more than 5 donors, the dominant CD3+CD56+NKG2C+ clonotypes ranked among the top 10 CD8+ clonotypes, making up roughly 1.0-7.0% of CD8+ T cells. Those dominant clonotypes were again the most abundant among CD3+CD56-NKG2C+ cells in several donors, at about 28.3-60.1%. Whether the expanded NKG2C-expressing T cell clones were specific for HCMV antigens remained unclear. All eight donors whose samples were sequenced were randomly selected healthy volunteers, three of them men and five women. HCMV-specific IgG was detected in serum with a commercial ELISA kit to determine HCMV serostatus. MIGEC was used to demultiplex reads and group reads by UMI, and MiTCR was used to assemble and quantify clonotypes. To exclude erroneous sequences, any TCR cDNA sequence not supported by at least two reads was discarded. The tcR package was used for downstream repertoire analysis, with clonotypes matched between fractions based on CDR3 nucleotide sequence plus V segment. Antigen specificity was annotated against VDJdb with VDJmatch, allowing one amino acid substitution in CDR3.

Sequenced: CD8+ T cells sorted from blood. The clonotype was recovered from a woman younger than 35 in good health. The sequence links TRBV11-2 to TRBJ2-3; 5 matching bases give a weak D call of TRBD2. The nucleotide sequence reads as follows: TGTGCCAGCAGCCCTTCCCCACGGGATCCAGCAGATACGCAGTATTTT. It translates as CASSPSPRDPADTQYF.